In this sample, the clone carrying this TCR beta chain turned up a few times. Looked up from germline, CDR1 is MNHEY and CDR2 is SMNVEV (reference sequence). V lost 4 bases to trimming and J lost 1 base, with 12 bases between them. The CDR3 totals 15 residues. TCRdb reanalysed the 5' RACE reads using MiXCR and keeps one entry per CDR3 protein. The table lists roughly 30,000 distinct CDR3 sequences, about 4.2% of them singletons. This specimen comes from a study of early T cells in non-severe SARS-CoV-2 infection. Sequenced sample: whole blood. The receptor comes from an adult who was a healthcare worker with PCR-confirmed SARS-CoV-2 infection or an uninfected control (not recorded which). The genes are TRBV27 and TRBJ2-3; a possible D gene is TRBD1 (6 bases). The CDR3 nucleotides read TGTGCCAGCAGTTCCGGGACAAGGGGCACAGATACGCAGTATTTT. This translates into CASSSGTRGTDTQYF.